These T cell receptor beta chains were read from a single sample in a study of blood T cell repertoires in COVID-19. Data came from immunoSEQ multiplex PCR; TCRdb stores just in-frame clones and leaves some out. Of 300,000 or so clones in the sample, approximately 89% were seen once. The sample comprised peripheral blood. The source of these receptors is a woman between 25 and 40 years old with COVID-19, enrolled during active disease. Each CDR3 is given with its conserved first and last residue. A D gene is named only where the DNA matches it firmly. Clone size is stated in some rows and not others, as once, few, many or a class when expanded.

abundance,v_gene,d_gene,j_gene,CDR3aa,CDR3nt
-,TRBV4-2,-,TRBJ2-3,CASSQEASGTDTQYF,TGTGCCAGCAGCCAAGAGGCTAGCGGCACAGATACGCAGTATTTT
-,TRBV2,-,TRBJ2-2,CASSPIPLSYTGELFF,TGTGCCAGCAGCCCTATTCCCCTGTCATACACCGGGGAGCTGTTTTTT
-,TRBV5-1,TRBD2,TRBJ2-1,CASSFSSGTYNEQFF,TGCGCCAGCAGCTTCTCTAGCGGGACCTACAATGAGCAGTTCTTC
once,TRBV30,-,TRBJ2-5,CAWRGDSHQETQYF,TGTGCCTGGAGAGGCGACAGCCACCAAGAGACCCAGTACTTC
-,TRBV30,-,TRBJ2-7,CAWSVDSRYEQYF,TGTGCCTGGAGTGTCGACAGTCGCTACGAGCAGTACTTC
-,TRBV5-1,-,TRBJ2-5,CASSFSFLPFLEETQYF,TGCGCCAGCAGCTTTTCCTTCTTACCATTCCTCGAGGAGACCCAGTACTTC
-,TRBV5-5,TRBD1,TRBJ1-4,CASSLTRGLGEKLFF,TGTGCCAGCAGCTTAACTAGGGGGCTAGGGGAAAAACTGTTTTTT
-,TRBV10-3,-,TRBJ1-1,CAILSVPGGDTEAFF,TGTGCCATCCTCTCCGTGCCAGGCGGGGACACTGAAGCTTTCTTT
-,TRBV7-2,-,TRBJ1-5,CASSQGLDSNQPQHF,TGTGCCAGCAGCCAAGGACTGGATAGCAATCAGCCCCAGCATTTT
-,TRBV12-3/TRBV12-4,-,TRBJ2-7,CASSLDASYEQYF,TGTGCCAGCAGTTTAGATGCCAGCTACGAGCAGTACTTC
-,TRBV5-4,-,TRBJ2-7,CASSLESSYEQYF,TGTGCCAGCAGCTTGGAGAGCTCCTACGAGCAGTACTTC
-,TRBV5-4,-,TRBJ1-1,CASSLGGRGRNTEAFF,TGTGCCAGCAGCTTGGGGGGCAGGGGACGGAACACTGAAGCTTTCTTT
-,TRBV18,TRBD1,TRBJ1-2,CASSPQPGGYDYGYTF,TGTGCCAGCTCACCACAGCCAGGGGGCTACGACTATGGCTACACCTTC
-,TRBV10-3,-,TRBJ1-5,CAISEFEGQPQHF,TGTGCCATCAGTGAGTTTGAGGGTCAGCCCCAGCATTTT
-,TRBV29-1,-,TRBJ1-2,CSVEMARDYGYTF,TGCAGCGTTGAAATGGCCAGGGACTATGGCTACACCTTC
-,TRBV5-6,-,TRBJ1-1,CASSLSVNTEAFF,TGTGCCAGCAGCTTGTCGGTGAACACTGAAGCTTTCTTT
-,TRBV19,TRBD2,TRBJ2-1,CASTELAGSYNEQFF,TGTGCCAGTACCGAACTAGCGGGCTCCTACAATGAGCAGTTCTTC
-,TRBV4-2,TRBD2,TRBJ2-3,CASSQEALAGGDTQYF,TGTGCCAGCAGCCAAGAGGCCCTAGCGGGAGGGGATACGCAGTATTTT
-,TRBV3-1/TRBV3-2,TRBD2,TRBJ2-1,CASSPRLAGYNEQFF,TGTGCCAGCAGCCCCCGACTAGCCGGCTACAATGAGCAGTTCTTC
few,TRBV3-1/TRBV3-2,TRBD2,TRBJ2-1,CASSEGLAGIEQFF,TGTGCCAGCAGCGAAGGACTAGCGGGAATTGAGCAGTTCTTC
-,TRBV5-6,TRBD1,TRBJ1-2,CASSHSPGQGASGYTF,TGTGCCAGCAGCCATTCTCCGGGACAGGGGGCTTCAGGCTACACCTTC
-,TRBV18,-,TRBJ2-7,CASSPILTAAYEQYF,TGTGCCAGCTCACCAATCTTGACTGCCGCCTACGAGCAGTACTTC
-,TRBV28,TRBD2,TRBJ2-5,CASSTSLAGAYQETQYF,TGTGCCAGCAGTACTAGTCTAGCGGGTGCGTACCAAGAGACCCAGTACTTC
-,TRBV25-1,TRBD1,TRBJ2-1,CASSAASGTANSYNEQFF,TGTGCCAGCAGTGCCGCGTCTGGGACAGCAAATTCCTACAATGAGCAGTTCTTC
-,TRBV14,TRBD2,TRBJ2-1,CASSQDLDGRAYNEQFF,TGTGCCAGCAGCCAAGATCTGGACGGGAGGGCCTACAATGAGCAGTTCTTC
-,TRBV5-4,-,TRBJ2-3,CASSLAPGADTQYF,TGTGCCAGCAGCTTGGCCCCAGGGGCAGATACGCAGTATTTT
-,TRBV29-1,TRBD1,TRBJ1-1,CSGGQGISATEAFF,TGCAGCGGCGGACAGGGAATTTCTGCCACTGAAGCTTTCTTT
-,TRBV5-4,-,TRBJ2-2,CASSLELGMGRPRELFF,TGTGCCAGCAGCTTGGAACTGGGTATGGGGCGGCCCAGGGAGCTGTTTTTT
-,TRBV3-1/TRBV3-2,-,TRBJ2-1,CASSRGLVNEQFF,TGTGCCAGCAGCCGCGGACTTGTCAATGAGCAGTTCTTC
-,TRBV6-5,-,TRBJ1-2,CASYNYGYTF,TGTGCCAGCTATAACTATGGCTACACCTTC
-,TRBV13,TRBD1,TRBJ2-3,CASSRTGGDTQYF,TGTGCCAGCAGTCGGACAGGGGGAGATACGCAGTATTTT
-,TRBV6-2/TRBV6-3,-,TRBJ1-2,CASSYGSGQFNYGYTF,TGTGCCAGCAGTTACGGTTCCGGACAGTTCAACTATGGCTACACCTTC
once,TRBV15,-,TRBJ2-7,CATSRAQSIYEQYF,TGTGCCACCAGCAGAGCGCAGTCAATCTACGAGCAGTACTTC
-,TRBV14,-,TRBJ2-3,CASSLIITDTQYF,TGTGCCAGCAGCCTCATCATCACAGATACGCAGTATTTT
-,TRBV7-8,-,TRBJ1-3,CASSPTLARQAQSGNTIYF,TGTGCCAGCAGCCCAACCCTCGCCCGGCAGGCACAGTCTGGAAACACCATATATTTT
-,TRBV4-2,-,TRBJ2-3,CASSQEAAIAVEVSTDTQYF,TGTGCCAGCAGCCAAGAGGCCGCTATCGCGGTGGAAGTTAGCACAGATACGCAGTATTTT
-,TRBV11-2,TRBD1,TRBJ2-2,CASSLSGGGTGELFF,TGTGCCAGCAGCTTGTCAGGGGGCGGCACCGGGGAGCTGTTTTTT
-,TRBV19,-,TRBJ1-1,CASSIEGGVRTEAFF,TGTGCCAGTAGTATAGAAGGGGGAGTCAGGACTGAAGCTTTCTTT
-,TRBV7-8,-,TRBJ2-5,CASTPQPGSQETQYF,TGTGCCAGCACCCCCCAGCCGGGAAGCCAAGAGACCCAGTACTTC
few,TRBV7-3,TRBD2,TRBJ2-3,CASSLNPSGSTDTQYF,TGTGCCAGCAGCTTAAACCCTAGCGGGAGCACAGATACGCAGTATTTT
-,TRBV11-3,TRBD1,TRBJ2-1,CASASGGSIYNEQFF,TGTGCCAGCGCCTCAGGGGGTTCAATTTACAATGAGCAGTTCTTC
-,TRBV28,TRBD1,TRBJ1-2,CASGRVRGLGYGYTF,TGTGCCAGCGGGAGGGTCAGGGGGCTCGGCTATGGCTACACCTTC
-,TRBV28,TRBD1,TRBJ1-1,CASSPRGQGFMNTEAFF,TGTGCCAGCAGTCCTCGGGGACAGGGTTTCATGAACACTGAAGCTTTCTTT
-,TRBV2,-,TRBJ1-5,CASSEEKFAGPQPQHF,TGTGCCAGCAGTGAAGAGAAGTTTGCAGGGCCTCAGCCCCAGCATTTT
-,TRBV7-3,-,TRBJ1-2,CASSLRAGGAYGYTF,TGTGCCAGCAGCTTAAGAGCCGGAGGTGCCTATGGCTACACCTTC
-,TRBV5-1,-,TRBJ2-4,CASSLASTADIQYF,TGCGCCAGCAGCTTGGCCTCCACGGCGGACATTCAGTACTTC
-,TRBV30,TRBD1,TRBJ2-5,CAWLLLGQGFETQYF,TGTGCCTGGCTGTTGTTGGGACAGGGTTTCGAGACCCAGTACTTC
-,TRBV27,TRBD1,TRBJ2-1,CASSLRDRPRGPSYNEQFF,TGTGCCAGCAGTTTGAGGGACAGGCCCCGGGGACCCTCCTACAATGAGCAGTTCTTC
-,TRBV5-1,TRBD1,TRBJ1-2,CASSLEGTEGYTF,TGCGCCAGCAGCTTGGAGGGGACAGAAGGCTACACCTTC
-,TRBV3-1/TRBV3-2,-,TRBJ2-1,CASSFSLNNEQFF,TGTGCCAGCAGCTTCAGTCTCAACAATGAGCAGTTCTTC
-,TRBV6-6,TRBD1,TRBJ1-5,CASSSQGAGQPQHF,TGTGCCAGCAGTTCCCAGGGGGCAGGTCAGCCCCAGCATTTT
-,TRBV19,-,TRBJ1-1,CASKDAAGRSTEAFF,TGTGCCAGTAAGGATGCGGCAGGGCGATCGACTGAAGCTTTCTTT
-,TRBV30,TRBD1,TRBJ1-1,CAWAGGSDTEAFF,TGTGCCTGGGCAGGGGGTTCTGACACTGAAGCTTTCTTT
-,TRBV6-1,-,TRBJ2-3,CASSEAIQSDTQYF,TGTGCCAGCAGTGAAGCTATTCAGTCAGATACGCAGTATTTT
-,TRBV11-3,TRBD1,TRBJ1-5,CASSLDGIDRAYQPQHF,TGTGCCAGCAGCTTAGATGGCATAGACAGGGCATACCAGCCCCAGCATTTT